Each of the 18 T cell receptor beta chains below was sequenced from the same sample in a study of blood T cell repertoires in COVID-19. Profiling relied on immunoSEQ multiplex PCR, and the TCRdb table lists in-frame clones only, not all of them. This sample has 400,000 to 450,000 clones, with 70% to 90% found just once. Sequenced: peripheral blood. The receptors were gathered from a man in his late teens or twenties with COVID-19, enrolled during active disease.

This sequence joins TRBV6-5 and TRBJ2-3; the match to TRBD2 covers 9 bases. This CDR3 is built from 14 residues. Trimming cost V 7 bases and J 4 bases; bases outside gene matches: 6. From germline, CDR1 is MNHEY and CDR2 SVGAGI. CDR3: CASTDSGSADTQYF. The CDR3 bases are TGTGCCAGCACCGATAGCGGGAGCGCAGATACGCAGTATTTT.

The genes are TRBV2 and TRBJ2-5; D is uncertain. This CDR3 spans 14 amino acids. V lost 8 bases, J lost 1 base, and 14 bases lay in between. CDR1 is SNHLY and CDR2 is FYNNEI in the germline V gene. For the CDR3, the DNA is TGTGCCAGCTCACCCAGTGTAGCCCAAGAGACCCAGTACTTC. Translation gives CASSPSVAQETQYF.

CDR3 residues: CASSLSGTTYGYEQYF. As DNA, the CDR3 is TGTGCCAGCAGCTTAAGCGGGACCACCTACGGGTACGAGCAGTACTTC. The rearrangement uses TRBV5-5 and TRBJ2-7, with 7 bases aligning to TRBD2. Trimming at V came to 2 bases and at J to 4 bases, leaving 12 bases not matched to a gene. CDR1 and CDR2 (germline): SGHKS, YYEKEE (reference sequence). This CDR3 has 16 amino acids. Complete variable domain (other parts from reference TRBV5-5 and TRBJ2-7): DAGVTQSPTHLIKTRGQQVTLRCSPISGHKSVSWYQQVLGQGPQFIFQYYEKEERGRGNFPDRFSARQFPNYSSELNVNALLLGDSALYLCASSLSGTTYGYEQYFGPGTRLTVT.

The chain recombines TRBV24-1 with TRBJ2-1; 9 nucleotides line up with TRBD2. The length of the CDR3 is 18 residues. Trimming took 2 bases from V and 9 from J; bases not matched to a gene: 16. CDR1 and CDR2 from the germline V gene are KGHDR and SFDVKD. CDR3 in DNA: TGTGCCACCAGTGATTGGACGGCGGCGGGAGGGCCTAGGAGTGAGCAGTTCTTC. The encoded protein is CATSDWTAAGGPRSEQFF.

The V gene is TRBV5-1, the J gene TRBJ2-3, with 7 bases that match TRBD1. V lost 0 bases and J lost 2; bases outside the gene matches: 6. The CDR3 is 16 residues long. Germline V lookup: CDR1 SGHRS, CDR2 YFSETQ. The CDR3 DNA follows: TGCGCCAGCAGCTTGGGGCAGGGGGTGGCCACAGATACGCAGTATTTT. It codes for CASSLGQGVATDTQYF. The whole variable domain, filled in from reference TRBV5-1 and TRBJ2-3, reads KAGVTQTPRYLIKTRGQQVTLSCSPISGHRSVSWYQQTPGQGLQFLFEYFSETQRNKGNFPGRFSGRQFSNSRSEMNVSTLELGDSALYLCASSLGQGVATDTQYFGPGTRLTVL.

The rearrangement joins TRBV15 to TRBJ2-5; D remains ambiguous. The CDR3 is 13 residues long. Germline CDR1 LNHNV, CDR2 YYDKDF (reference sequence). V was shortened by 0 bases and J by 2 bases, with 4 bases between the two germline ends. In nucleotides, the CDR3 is TGTGCCACCAGCAGAGAAACACAAGAGACCCAGTACTTC. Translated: CATSRETQETQYF.

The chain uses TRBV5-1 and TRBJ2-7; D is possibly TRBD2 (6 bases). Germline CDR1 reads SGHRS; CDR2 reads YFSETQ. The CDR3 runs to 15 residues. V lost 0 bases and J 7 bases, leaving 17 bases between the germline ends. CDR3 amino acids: CASSLVTGAFGEQYF. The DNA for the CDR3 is TGCGCCAGCAGCTTGGTGACGGGAGCCTTCGGGGAGCAGTACTTC.

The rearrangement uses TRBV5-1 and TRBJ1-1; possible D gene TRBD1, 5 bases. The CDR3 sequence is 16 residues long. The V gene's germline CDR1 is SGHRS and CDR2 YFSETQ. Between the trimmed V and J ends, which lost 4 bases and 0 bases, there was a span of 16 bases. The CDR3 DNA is TGCGCCAGCAGCCTAGGGACTCGGCCTTTGAACACTGAAGCTTTCTTT. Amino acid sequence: CASSLGTRPLNTEAFF.

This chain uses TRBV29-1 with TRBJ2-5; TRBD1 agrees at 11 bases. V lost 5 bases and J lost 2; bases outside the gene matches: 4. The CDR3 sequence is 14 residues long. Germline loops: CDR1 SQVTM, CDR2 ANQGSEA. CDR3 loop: CSVNRDRGQETQYF. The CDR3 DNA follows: TGCAGCGTTAATCGGGACAGGGGGCAAGAGACCCAGTACTTC.

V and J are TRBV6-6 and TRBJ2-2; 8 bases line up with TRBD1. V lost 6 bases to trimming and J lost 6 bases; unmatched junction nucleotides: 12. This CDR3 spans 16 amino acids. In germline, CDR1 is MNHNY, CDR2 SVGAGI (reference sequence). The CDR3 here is CASRMTDRGVAGELFF. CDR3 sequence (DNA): TGTGCCAGCAGGATGACCGACAGGGGCGTCGCCGGGGAGCTGTTTTTT.

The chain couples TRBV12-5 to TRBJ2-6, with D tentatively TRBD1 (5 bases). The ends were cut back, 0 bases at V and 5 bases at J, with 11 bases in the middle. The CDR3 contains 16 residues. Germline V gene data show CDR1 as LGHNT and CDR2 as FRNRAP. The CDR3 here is CASGLVPGSRANVLTF. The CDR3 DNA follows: TGTGCTAGTGGTTTGGTCCCAGGGTCGAGGGCCAACGTCCTGACTTTC. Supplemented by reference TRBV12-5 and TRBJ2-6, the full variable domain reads DARVTQTPRHKVTEMGQEVTMRCQPILGHNTVFWYRQTMMQGLELLAYFRNRAPLDDSGMPKDRFSAEMPDATLATLKIQPSEPRDSAVYFCASGLVPGSRANVLTFGAGSRLTVL.

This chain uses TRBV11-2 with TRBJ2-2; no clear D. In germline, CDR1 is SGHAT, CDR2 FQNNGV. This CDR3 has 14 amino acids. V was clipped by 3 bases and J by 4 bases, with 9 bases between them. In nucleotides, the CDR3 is TGTGCCAGCAGCTTTTCGGGTCTCACCGGGGAGCTGTTTTTT. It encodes CASSFSGLTGELFF.

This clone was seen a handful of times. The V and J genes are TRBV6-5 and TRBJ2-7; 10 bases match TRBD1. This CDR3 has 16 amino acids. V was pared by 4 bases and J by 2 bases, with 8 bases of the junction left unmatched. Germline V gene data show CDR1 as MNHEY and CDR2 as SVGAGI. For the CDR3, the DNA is TGTGCCAGCAGTTCCTCCGGGACAGGGGCTCCCTACGAGCAGTACTTC. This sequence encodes CASSSSGTGAPYEQYF.

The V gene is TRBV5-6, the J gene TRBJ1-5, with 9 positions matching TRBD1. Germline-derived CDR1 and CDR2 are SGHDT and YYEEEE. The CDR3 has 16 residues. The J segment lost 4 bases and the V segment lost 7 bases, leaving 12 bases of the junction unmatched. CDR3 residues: CASQFMGQGENQPQHF. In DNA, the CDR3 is TGTGCCAGCCAGTTTATGGGACAGGGAGAAAATCAGCCCCAGCATTTT. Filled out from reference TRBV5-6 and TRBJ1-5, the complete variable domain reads DAGVTQSPTHLIKTRGQQVTLRCSPKSGHDTVSWYQQALGQGPQFIFQYYEEEERQRGNFPDRFSGHQFPNYSSELNVNALLLGDSALYLCASQFMGQGENQPQHFGDGTRLSIL.

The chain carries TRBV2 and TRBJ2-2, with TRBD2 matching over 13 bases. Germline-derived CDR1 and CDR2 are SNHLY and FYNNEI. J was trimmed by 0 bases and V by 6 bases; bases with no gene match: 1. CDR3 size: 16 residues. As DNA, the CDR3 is TGTGCCAGCAGCGGGACTAGCGGGACGAACACCGGGGAGCTGTTTTTT. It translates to CASSGTSGTNTGELFF.

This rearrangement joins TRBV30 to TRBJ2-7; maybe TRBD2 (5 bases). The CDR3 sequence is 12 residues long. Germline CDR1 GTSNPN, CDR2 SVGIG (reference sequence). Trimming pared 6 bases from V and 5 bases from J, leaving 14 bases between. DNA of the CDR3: TGTGCCTGTGGAACGGGGTCGGACGAGCAGTACTTC. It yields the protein CACGTGSDEQYF.

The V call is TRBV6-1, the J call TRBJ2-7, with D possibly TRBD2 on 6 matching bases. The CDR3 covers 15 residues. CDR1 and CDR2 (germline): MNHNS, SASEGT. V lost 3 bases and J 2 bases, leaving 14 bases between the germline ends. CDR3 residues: CASSEEAGPTYEQYF. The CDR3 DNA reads TGTGCCAGCAGTGAGGAAGCGGGCCCCACCTACGAGCAGTACTTC.

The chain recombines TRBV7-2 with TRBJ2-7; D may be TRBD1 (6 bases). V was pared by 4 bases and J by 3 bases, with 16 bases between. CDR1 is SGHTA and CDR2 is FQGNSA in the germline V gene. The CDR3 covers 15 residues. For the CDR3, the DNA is TGTGCCAGCAGCTATCCCGGAACAGGGCTCTACGAGCAGTACTTC. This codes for CASSYPGTGLYEQYF.